One T cell receptor beta chain is described in this entry. The treatment was: oral pan-JAK inhibitor, 5-10 mg twice daily. This record comes from a study of CD8+ T cells in alopecia areata. Overall study context: The drug, tofacitinib, lasted 6 to 18 months, followed by 6 months off drug.

Sequencing relied on a cDNA template that was reverse transcribed from extracted RNA. The repertoire was sequenced with immunoSEQ multiplex PCR; TCRdb's copy has only in-frame clones and lacks some. Of over 150,000 clones listed, about 60% are singletons. Germline V gene lookup returns CDR1 LGHNA and CDR2 YNFKEQ. The CDR3 length is 15 residues. Trimming cost V 0 bases and J 7 bases, with 13 bases left between them. The rearrangement joins TRBV4-2 to TRBJ1-5; the D gene is possibly TRBD1 (5 bases). This clonotype was sampled from a human donor with alopecia areata. The material was CD4+ T cells sorted from blood, obtained at week 24, from a patient treated with tofacitinib. The CDR3 coding sequence is TGTGCCAGCAGCCAAGATGGGGCAGGGCAACAGCCCCAGCATTTT. Encoded protein: CASSQDGAGQQPQHF.